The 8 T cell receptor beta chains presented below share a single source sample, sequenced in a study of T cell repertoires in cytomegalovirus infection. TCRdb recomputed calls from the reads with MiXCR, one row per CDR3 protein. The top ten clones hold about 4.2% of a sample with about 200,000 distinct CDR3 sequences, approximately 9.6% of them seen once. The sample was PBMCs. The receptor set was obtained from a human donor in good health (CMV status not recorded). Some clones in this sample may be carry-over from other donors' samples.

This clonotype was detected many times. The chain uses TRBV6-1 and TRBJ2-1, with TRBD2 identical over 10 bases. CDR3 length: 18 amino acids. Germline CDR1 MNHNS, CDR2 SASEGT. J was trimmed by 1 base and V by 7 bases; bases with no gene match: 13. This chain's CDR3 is CASISTSLAGSSYNEQFF. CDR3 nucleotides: TGTGCCAGCATCTCCACTTCACTAGCGGGATCATCCTACAATGAGCAGTTCTTC.

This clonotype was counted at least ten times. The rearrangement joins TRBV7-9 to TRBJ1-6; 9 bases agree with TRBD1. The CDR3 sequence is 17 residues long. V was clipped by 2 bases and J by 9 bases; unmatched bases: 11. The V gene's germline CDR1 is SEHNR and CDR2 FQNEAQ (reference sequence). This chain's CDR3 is CASSLSKPGQGISPLHF. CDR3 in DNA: TGTGCCAGCAGCTTAAGTAAACCGGGACAGGGTATTTCACCCCTCCACTTT.

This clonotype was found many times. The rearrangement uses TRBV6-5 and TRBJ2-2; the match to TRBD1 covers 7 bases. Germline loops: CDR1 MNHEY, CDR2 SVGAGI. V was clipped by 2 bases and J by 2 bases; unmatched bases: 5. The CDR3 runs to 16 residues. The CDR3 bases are TGTGCCAGCAGTTACCACACAGGGGAAAACACCGGGGAGCTGTTTTTT. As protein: CASSYHTGENTGELFF.

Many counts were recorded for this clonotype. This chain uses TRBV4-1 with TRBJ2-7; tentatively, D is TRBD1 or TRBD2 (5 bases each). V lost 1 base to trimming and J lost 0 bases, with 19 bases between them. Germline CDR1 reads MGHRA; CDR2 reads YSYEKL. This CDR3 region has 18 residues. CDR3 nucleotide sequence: TGCGCCAGCAGCCAAGGAAAGTGGGACCACCGATACTCCTACGAGCAGTACTTC. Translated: CASSQGKWDHRYSYEQYF.

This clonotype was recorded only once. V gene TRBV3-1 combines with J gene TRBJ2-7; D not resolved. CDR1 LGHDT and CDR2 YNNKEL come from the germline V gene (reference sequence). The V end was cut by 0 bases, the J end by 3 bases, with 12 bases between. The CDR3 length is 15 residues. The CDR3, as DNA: TGTGCCAGCAGCCAAGATGGTAGTTCGGTCTACGAGCAGTACTTC. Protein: CASSQDGSSVYEQYF.

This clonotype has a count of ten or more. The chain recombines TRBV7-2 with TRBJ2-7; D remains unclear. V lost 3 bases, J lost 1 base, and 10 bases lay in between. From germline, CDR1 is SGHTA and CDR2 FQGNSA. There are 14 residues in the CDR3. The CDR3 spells CASSLTRASYEQYF. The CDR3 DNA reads TGTGCCAGCAGCTTGACAAGGGCGTCCTACGAGCAGTACTTC.

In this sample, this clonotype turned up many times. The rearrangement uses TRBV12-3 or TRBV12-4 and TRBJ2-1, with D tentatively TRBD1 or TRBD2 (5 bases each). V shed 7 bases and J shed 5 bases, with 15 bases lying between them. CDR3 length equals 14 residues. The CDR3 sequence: CASTPGRSHNEQFF. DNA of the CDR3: TGTGCCAGCACTCCGGGACGGTCTCACAATGAGCAGTTCTTC.

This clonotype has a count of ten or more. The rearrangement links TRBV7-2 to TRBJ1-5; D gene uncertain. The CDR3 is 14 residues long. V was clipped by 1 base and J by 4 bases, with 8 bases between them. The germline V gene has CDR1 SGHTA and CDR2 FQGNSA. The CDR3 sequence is CASSLGAANQPQHF. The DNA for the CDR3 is TGTGCCAGCAGCTTAGGGGCAGCAAATCAGCCCCAGCATTTT.